Below are 15 T cell receptor beta chains sequenced from a single sample in a study of T cell responses to AZD1222 COVID-19 vaccine. Profiled with immunoSEQ multiplex PCR; TCRdb holds only in-frame clones, not every one. Here the sample spans about 170,000 clones, approximately 95% being singletons. The sample consisted of peripheral blood, taken on day 0 of AZD1222 vaccination. The source is an adult in good health.

The CDR3, as DNA: TGTGCCAGCAGTAGCGGGACGTCGCCGTGGTATTTT. It specifies CASSSGTSPWYF. The chain uses TRBV27 and TRBJ2-3, with 7 bases that match TRBD2. Germline V gene data show CDR1 as MNHEY and CDR2 as SMNVEV (reference sequence). The CDR3 is 12 residues long. V was clipped by 5 bases and J by 14 bases; unmatched bases: 10.

The chain employs TRBV15 and TRBJ1-1; D is ambiguous. V was pared by 3 bases and J by 3 bases, with 8 bases between. Germline CDR1 reads LNHNV; CDR2 reads YYDKDF (reference sequence). The CDR3 sequence is 13 residues long. The CDR3 protein is CATSSFGHTEAFF. CDR3 nucleotides: TGTGCCACCAGCAGTTTTGGGCACACTGAAGCTTTCTTT.

CDR3 DNA sequence: TGTGCCAGCAGCCAAGAGACAAGAGGAAACACCATATATTTT. Translating gives CASSQETRGNTIYF. The rearrangement uses TRBV3-1 (or the pseudogene TRBV3-2) and TRBJ1-3; D remains unclear. Germline V CDR1 and CDR2: LGHDT, YNNKEL (reference sequence). V lost 0 bases and J 4 bases, leaving 7 bases between the germline ends. CDR3 size: 14 residues.

V usage is TRBV6-4 and J usage is TRBJ2-1; 10 nucleotides match TRBD1. This CDR3 has 13 amino acids. CDR1 and CDR2 (germline): MRHNA, SNTAGT. Germline trimming cut 4 bases from V and 12 bases from J; bases unmatched to any gene: 6. CDR3 coding DNA: TGTGCCAGCAGTGCCCGGACAGGGGGGCGGCAGTTCTTC. This sequence encodes CASSARTGGRQFF.

This chain joins TRBV6-5 and TRBJ2-1; 13 bases map to TRBD2. CDR1 and CDR2 from the germline V gene are MNHEY and SVGAGI. The CDR3 covers 15 residues. The V and J ends lost 1 base and 9 bases, in that order; junction bases with no gene match: 3. The CDR3 DNA reads as TGTGCCAGCAGTTACTTGGGACTAGCGGGAAGTGAGCAGTTCTTC. This translates into CASSYLGLAGSEQFF.

The gene calls are TRBV4-1 and TRBJ1-1, with a weak D call TRBD1 (6 bases). Germline CDR1 MGHRA, CDR2 YSYEKL. Trimming cost V 4 bases and J 8 bases, with 8 bases left between them. This CDR3 is built from 11 residues. The CDR3 DNA is TGCGCCAGCAGCCTTGGGACAGAAGCTTTCTTT. Residues: CASSLGTEAFF.

The rearrangement links TRBV7-2 to TRBJ2-1; 7 positions agree with TRBD2. Germline V gene data show CDR1 as SGHTA and CDR2 as FQGNSA. The CDR3 covers 15 residues. Unmatched junction bases numbered 9, after V lost 4 bases and J lost 6 bases. The CDR3 protein is CASSSRTGGSNEQFF. In nucleotides, the CDR3 is TGTGCCAGCAGCTCCCGGACTGGCGGGAGCAATGAGCAGTTCTTC.

There are a few counts of this clone. The chain carries TRBV7-9 and TRBJ2-5; D gene unclear. V was cut by 1 base and J by 2 bases, with 2 bases left in between. Germline loops: CDR1 SEHNR, CDR2 FQNEAQ (reference sequence). The CDR3 covers 12 residues. The CDR3 here is CASSLGQETQYF. The CDR3 nucleotides read TGTGCCAGCAGCTTAGGTCAAGAGACCCAGTACTTC.

The chain couples TRBV6-5 to TRBJ1-1; 8 positions match TRBD1. The CDR3 is 12 residues long. Germline CDR1 MNHEY, CDR2 SVGAGI. With 6 bases clipped from V and 11 bases from J, the junction kept 8 bases outside the gene matches. CDR3 bases: TGTGCCAGCAGGATCGAGCAGGGGGCCGCTTTCTTT. This sequence encodes CASRIEQGAAFF.

The chain has TRBV7-7 and TRBJ1-5; D is possibly TRBD1 (6 bases). V was pared by 5 bases and J by 0 bases, with 20 bases between. CDR3 length: 18 residues. Germline V gene lookup returns CDR1 SSHAT and CDR2 FNYEAQ (reference sequence). The CDR3 loop is CASSPGFGQILSNQPQHF. The CDR3 DNA reads as TGTGCCAGCAGCCCCGGATTCGGACAGATTCTTAGCAATCAGCCCCAGCATTTT.

The rearrangement uses TRBV10-1 and TRBJ2-3; a weak D match, TRBD1 (6 bases). Germline lookup yields CDR1 WNHNN and CDR2 SYGVQD (reference sequence). The CDR3 runs to 16 residues. The V end was cut by 5 bases, the J end by 4 bases, with 19 bases between. The CDR3 DNA reads as TGCGCCAGCAGTCAAACAGGGAACGTTGATCCAGATACGCAGTATTTT. Protein sequence: CASSQTGNVDPDTQYF.

V usage is TRBV28 and J usage is TRBJ1-6, with 8 bases lining up with TRBD1. Germline CDR1 and CDR2: MDHEN and SYDVKM. The ends lost 3 bases at V and 10 bases at J; junction bases unmatched: 8. The CDR3 spans 15 residues. The CDR3 bases are TGTGCCAGCAGTTTCGGGACAGGAGTAGGCTCACCCCTCCACTTT. It specifies CASSFGTGVGSPLHF.

This chain links TRBV18 with TRBJ1-1; no firm D call. There are 15 residues in the CDR3. Trimming took 3 bases from V and 1 from J, leaving 12 bases between them. Germline CDR1 is KGHSH and CDR2 is LQKENI. The CDR3 DNA is TGTGCCAGCTCACCCACGTATGACGGGAACACTGAAGCTTTCTTT. This encodes CASSPTYDGNTEAFF. The entire variable domain, with the rest obtained from reference TRBV18 and TRBJ1-1, is as follows: NAGVMQNPRHLVRRRGQEARLRCSPMKGHSHVYWYRQLPEEGLKFMVYLQKENIIDESGMPKERFSAEFPKEGPSILRIQQVVRGDSAAYFCASSPTYDGNTEAFFGQGTRLTVV.

The V gene is TRBV10-3, the J gene TRBJ1-4; 8 nucleotides match TRBD1. CDR1 is ENHRY and CDR2 is SYGVKD in the germline V gene. CDR3 length: 14 residues. With 10 bases clipped from V and 2 bases from J, the junction kept 6 bases outside the gene matches. In DNA, the CDR3 is TGTGCCACCAAGGACAGGGTCACTAATGAAAAACTGTTTTTT. Protein: CATKDRVTNEKLFF.

The V and J genes are TRBV7-9 and TRBJ1-2, with D possibly being TRBD1 (6 bases). V was trimmed by 1 base and J by 6 bases, leaving 6 bases between them. The CDR3 has 12 residues. Germline V lookup: CDR1 SEHNR, CDR2 FQNEAQ (reference sequence). The CDR3 here is CASSLEGDGYTF. Written as DNA, the CDR3 is TGTGCCAGCAGCTTAGAGGGGGATGGCTACACCTTC.